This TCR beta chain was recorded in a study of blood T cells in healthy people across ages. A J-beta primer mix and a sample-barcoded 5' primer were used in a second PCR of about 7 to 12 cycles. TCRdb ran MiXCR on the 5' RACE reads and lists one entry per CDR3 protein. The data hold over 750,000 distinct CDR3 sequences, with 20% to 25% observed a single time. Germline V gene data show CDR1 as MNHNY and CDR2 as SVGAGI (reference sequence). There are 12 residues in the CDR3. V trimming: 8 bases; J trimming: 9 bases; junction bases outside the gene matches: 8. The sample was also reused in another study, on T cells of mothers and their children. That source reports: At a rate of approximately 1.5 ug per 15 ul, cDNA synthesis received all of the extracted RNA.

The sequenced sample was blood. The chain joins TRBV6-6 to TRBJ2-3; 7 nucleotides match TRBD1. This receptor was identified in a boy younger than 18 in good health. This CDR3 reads CASAPDRRTQYF. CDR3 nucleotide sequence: TGTGCCAGCGCCCCGGACAGGCGGACGCAGTATTTT.